This T cell receptor (beta chain) was found in a study of molecular identifiers for immune sequencing clone quantification. CDR3 length equals 16 residues. The V gene end was trimmed by 3 bases and the J gene end by 5 bases; junction bases not matched to a gene: 8. Looked up from germline, CDR1 is ENHRY and CDR2 is SYGVKD. TCRdb called the PCR reads again in MiXCR, with one record for every CDR3 protein. The table has approximately 500,000 distinct CDR3 sequences, 25% seen once; the top ten hold around 0.76%. This receptor was identified in a human donor in good health. Some libraries in this study had Jurkat cell RNA spiked in. Sequencing used naive CD8+ T cells from blood, with Jurkat cell RNA spiked in. Subset specified: FACS-sorted CD8+CD4-CCR7+CD45RA+ naive T cells. This chain uses TRBV10-3 with TRBJ2-5, with 11 positions matching TRBD1. This CDR3 is CAISDRDRGEIETQYF. CDR3 nucleotides: TGTGCCATCAGTGACCGGGACAGGGGGGAAATCGAGACCCAGTACTTC.